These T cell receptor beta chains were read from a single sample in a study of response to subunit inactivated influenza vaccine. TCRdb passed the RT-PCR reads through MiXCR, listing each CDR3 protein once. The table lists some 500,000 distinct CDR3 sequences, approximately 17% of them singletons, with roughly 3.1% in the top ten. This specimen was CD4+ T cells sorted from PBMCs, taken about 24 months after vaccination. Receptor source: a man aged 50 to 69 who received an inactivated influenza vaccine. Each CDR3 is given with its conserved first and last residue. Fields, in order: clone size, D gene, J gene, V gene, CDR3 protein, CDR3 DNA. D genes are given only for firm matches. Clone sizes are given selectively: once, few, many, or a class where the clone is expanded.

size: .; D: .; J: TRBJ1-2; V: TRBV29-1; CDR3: CSGKGGSGYTF; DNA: TGCAGCGGTAAAGGGGGATCTGGCTACACCTTC
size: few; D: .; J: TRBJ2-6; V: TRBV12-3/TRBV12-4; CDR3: CASSSGNPGANVLTF; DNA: TGTGCCAGCAGTTCAGGGAACCCTGGGGCCAACGTCCTGACTTTC
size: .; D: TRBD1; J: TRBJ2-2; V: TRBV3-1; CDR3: CASSRRRGGLSGELFF; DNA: TGTGCCAGCAGCCGTCGAAGAGGGGGCCTGTCCGGGGAGCTGTTTTTT
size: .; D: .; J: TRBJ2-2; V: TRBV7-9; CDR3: CASSLRGRSYTGELFF; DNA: TGTGCCAGCAGCTTACGGGGGAGGTCTTACACCGGGGAGCTGTTTTTT
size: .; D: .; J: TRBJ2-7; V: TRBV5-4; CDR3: CASSLVGGLEQYF; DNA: TGTGCCAGCAGCTTGGTAGGGGGGCTTGAGCAGTACTTC
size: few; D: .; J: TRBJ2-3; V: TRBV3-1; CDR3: CASSYTKDPTDTQYF; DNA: TGTGCCAGCAGCTACACTAAGGACCCCACAGATACGCAGTATTTT
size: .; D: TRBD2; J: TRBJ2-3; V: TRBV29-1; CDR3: CSVGEGGKPDTQYF; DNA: TGCAGCGTTGGGGAGGGCGGTAAACCTGATACGCAGTATTTT
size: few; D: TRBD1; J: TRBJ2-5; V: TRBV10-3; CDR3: CAHSSGQGVAETQYF; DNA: TGTGCCCATTCGTCCGGACAGGGGGTCGCGGAGACCCAGTACTTC
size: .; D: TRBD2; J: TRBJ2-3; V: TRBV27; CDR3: CASSSSGSYTDTQYF; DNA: TGTGCCAGCAGTTCTAGCGGCAGCTACACAGATACGCAGTATTTT
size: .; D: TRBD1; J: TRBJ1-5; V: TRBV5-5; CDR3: CASSLTGGVEPQHF; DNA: TGTGCCAGCAGCTTAACAGGGGGCGTAGAGCCCCAGCATTTT
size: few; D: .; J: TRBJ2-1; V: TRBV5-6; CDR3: CASSPRGYSYNEQFF; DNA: TGTGCCAGCAGCCCCCGGGGGTACTCCTACAATGAGCAGTTCTTC
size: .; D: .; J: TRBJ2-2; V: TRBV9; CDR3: CASSVDPGGTGELFF; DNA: TGTGCCAGCAGCGTCGACCCCGGGGGTACCGGGGAGCTGTTTTTT
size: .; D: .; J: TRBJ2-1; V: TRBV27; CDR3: CASSSAEVWGEQFF; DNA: TGTGCCAGCAGTTCTGCGGAGGTTTGGGGTGAGCAGTTCTTC
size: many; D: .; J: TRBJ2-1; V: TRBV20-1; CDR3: CSAAPRLRSMHEQFF; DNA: TGCAGTGCTGCACCCCGCCTACGATCAATGCATGAGCAGTTCTTC
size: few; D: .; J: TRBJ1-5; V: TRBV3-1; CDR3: CASSQGGLNQPQHF; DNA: TGTGCCAGCAGCCAGGGGGGTCTCAATCAGCCCCAGCATTTT
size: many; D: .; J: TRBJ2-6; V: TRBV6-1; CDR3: CASSKLSGANVLTF; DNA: TGTGCCAGCAGCAAATTGTCCGGGGCCAACGTCCTGACTTTC
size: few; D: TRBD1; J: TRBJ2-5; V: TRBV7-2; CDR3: CASSLDEGTGAQYF; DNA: TGTGCCAGCAGCTTAGACGAAGGGACAGGGGCCCAGTACTTC
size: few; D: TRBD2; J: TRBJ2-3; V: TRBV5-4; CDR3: CASSLTSGGEDTQYF; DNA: TGTGCCAGCAGCTTGACTAGCGGGGGTGAGGATACGCAGTATTTT
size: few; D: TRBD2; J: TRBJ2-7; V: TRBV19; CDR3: CASSMLAETYEQYF; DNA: TGTGCCAGTAGTATGCTAGCGGAGACCTACGAGCAGTACTTC
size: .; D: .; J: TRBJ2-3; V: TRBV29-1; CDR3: CSTGRLSSTDTQYF; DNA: TGCAGCACCGGCCGGCTGTCTAGCACAGATACGCAGTATTTT
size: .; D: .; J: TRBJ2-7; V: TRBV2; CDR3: CASTPKILLDRVVSYEQYF; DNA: TGTGCCAGCACCCCAAAGATTCTTCTAGACCGGGTGGTCTCCTACGAGCAGTACTTC
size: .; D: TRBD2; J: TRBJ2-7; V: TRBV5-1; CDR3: CASSLGLADASSYEQYF; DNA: TGCGCCAGCAGCTTGGGACTAGCGGACGCATCCTCCTACGAGCAGTACTTC
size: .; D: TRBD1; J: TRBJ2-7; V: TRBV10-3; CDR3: CAISETGQGVYEQYF; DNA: TGTGCCATCAGTGAGACGGGACAGGGGGTCTACGAGCAGTACTTC
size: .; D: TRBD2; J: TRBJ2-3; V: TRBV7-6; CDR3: CASSKSSGGRTDTQYF; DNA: TGTGCCAGCAGCAAATCTAGCGGGGGACGCACAGATACGCAGTATTTT
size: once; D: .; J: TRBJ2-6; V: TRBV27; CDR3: CASSSFQPSGANVLTF; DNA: TGTGCCAGCAGTTCCTTCCAGCCCTCTGGGGCCAACGTCCTGACTTTC
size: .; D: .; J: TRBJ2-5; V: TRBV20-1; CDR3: CSARAFQGGQETQYF; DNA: TGCAGTGCTAGAGCGTTCCAGGGGGGGCAAGAGACCCAGTACTTC
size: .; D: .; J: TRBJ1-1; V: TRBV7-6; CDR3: CASSRTFGTEAFF; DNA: TGTGCCAGCAGCCGGACGTTCGGCACTGAAGCTTTCTTT
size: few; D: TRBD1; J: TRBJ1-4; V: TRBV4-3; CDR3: CASSQAAGTGVKLFF; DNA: TGCGCCAGCAGCCAGGCCGCCGGGACAGGGGTAAAACTGTTTTTT
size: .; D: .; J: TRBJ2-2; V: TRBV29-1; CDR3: CSVGYGSGELFF; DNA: TGCAGCGTTGGTTATGGATCCGGGGAGCTGTTTTTT
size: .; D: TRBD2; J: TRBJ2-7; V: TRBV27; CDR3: CASSRSPAGASYEQYF; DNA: TGTGCCAGCAGTAGAAGTCCGGCGGGAGCCTCCTACGAGCAGTACTTC
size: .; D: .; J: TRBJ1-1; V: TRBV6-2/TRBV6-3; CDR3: CASSYSMRGGTEAFF; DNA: TGTGCCAGCAGTTACTCGATGAGGGGAGGCACTGAAGCTTTCTTT
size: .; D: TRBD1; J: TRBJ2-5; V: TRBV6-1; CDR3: CASSEDRGIWTQYF; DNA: TGTGCCAGCAGTGAAGACAGGGGAATTTGGACCCAGTACTTC
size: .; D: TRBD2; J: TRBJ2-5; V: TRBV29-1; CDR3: CSVGEGRRQTQYF; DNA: TGCAGCGTTGGGGAGGGAAGGCGGCAGACCCAGTACTTC
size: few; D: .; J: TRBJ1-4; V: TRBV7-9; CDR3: CASRSTNEKLFF; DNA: TGTGCCAGCAGATCAACTAATGAAAAACTGTTTTTT
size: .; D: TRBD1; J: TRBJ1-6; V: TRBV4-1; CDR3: CASSQDRINSPLHF; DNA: TGCGCCAGCAGCCAGGACAGGATCAATTCACCCCTCCACTTT
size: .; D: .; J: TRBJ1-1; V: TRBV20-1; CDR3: CSGSAASTEAFF; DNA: TGCAGTGGATCCGCCGCCAGCACTGAAGCTTTCTTT
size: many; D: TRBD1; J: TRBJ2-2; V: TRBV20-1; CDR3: CSARDGLQGALPGELFF; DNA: TGCAGTGCTAGAGATGGTTTACAGGGGGCCCTCCCCGGGGAGCTGTTTTTT
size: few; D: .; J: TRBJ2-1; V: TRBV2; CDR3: CASSEANGNNEQFF; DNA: TGTGCCAGCAGTGAGGCCAATGGGAACAATGAGCAGTTCTTC
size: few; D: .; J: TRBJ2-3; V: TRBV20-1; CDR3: CSARDSLVGLYTDTQYF; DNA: TGCAGTGCTAGAGATTCTCTCGTGGGACTTTATACAGATACGCAGTATTTT
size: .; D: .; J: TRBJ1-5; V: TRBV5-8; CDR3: CASSPGQNNQPQHF; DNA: TGTGCCAGCAGCCCCGGACAGAACAATCAGCCCCAGCATTTT
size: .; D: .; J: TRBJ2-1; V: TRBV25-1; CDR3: CASSLTGTPGNEQFF; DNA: TGTGCCAGCAGTCTTACAGGTACCCCCGGCAATGAGCAGTTCTTC
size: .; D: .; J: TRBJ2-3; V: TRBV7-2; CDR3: CASSLSFTDTQYF; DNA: TGTGCCAGCAGCTTAAGCTTCACAGATACGCAGTATTTT
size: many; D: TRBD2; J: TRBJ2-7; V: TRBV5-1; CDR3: CASSTGTSMVGEQYF; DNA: TGCGCCAGCAGCACCGGGACTAGCATGGTCGGGGAGCAGTACTTC
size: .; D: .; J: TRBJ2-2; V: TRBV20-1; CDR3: CSAARARVGSGELFF; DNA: TGCAGTGCTGCCAGGGCGCGGGTCGGATCCGGGGAGCTGTTTTTT
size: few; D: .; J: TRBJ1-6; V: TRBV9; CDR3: CASSVEALSSYNSPLHF; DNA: TGTGCCAGCAGCGTAGAGGCACTTAGCTCCTATAATTCACCCCTCCACTTT
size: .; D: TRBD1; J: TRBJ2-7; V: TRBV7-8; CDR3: CASSLAAGTGYYEQYF; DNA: TGTGCCAGCAGCTTAGCGGCCGGGACAGGGTATTACGAGCAGTACTTC
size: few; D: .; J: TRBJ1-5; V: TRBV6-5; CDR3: CASSYPGWPINQPQHF; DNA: TGTGCCAGCAGTTACCCCGGATGGCCCATAAATCAGCCCCAGCATTTT
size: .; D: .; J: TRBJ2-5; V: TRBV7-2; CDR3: CASSRAREETQYF; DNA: TGTGCCAGCAGCCGGGCCCGGGAAGAGACCCAGTACTTC